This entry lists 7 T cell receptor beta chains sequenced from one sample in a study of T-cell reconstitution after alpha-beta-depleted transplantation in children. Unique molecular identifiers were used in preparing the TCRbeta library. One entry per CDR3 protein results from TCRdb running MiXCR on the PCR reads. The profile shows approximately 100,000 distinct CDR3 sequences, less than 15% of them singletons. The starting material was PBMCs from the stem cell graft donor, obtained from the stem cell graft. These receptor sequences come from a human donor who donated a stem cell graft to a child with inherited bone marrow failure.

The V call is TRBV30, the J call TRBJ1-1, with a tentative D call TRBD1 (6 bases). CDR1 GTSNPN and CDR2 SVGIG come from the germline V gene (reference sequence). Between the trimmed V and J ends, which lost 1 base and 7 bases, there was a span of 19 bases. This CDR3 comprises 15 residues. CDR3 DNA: TGTGCCTGGAGTGAAAAAGGACAGCAATACCTTGAAGCTTTCTTT. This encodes CAWSEKGQQYLEAFF.

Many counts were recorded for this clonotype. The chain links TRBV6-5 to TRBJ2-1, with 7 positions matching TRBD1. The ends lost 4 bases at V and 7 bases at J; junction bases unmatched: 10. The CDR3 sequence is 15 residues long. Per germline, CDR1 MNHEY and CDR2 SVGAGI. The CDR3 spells CASSWDSFMGNEQFF. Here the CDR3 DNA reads TGTGCCAGCAGTTGGGACAGCTTTATGGGGAATGAGCAGTTCTTC.

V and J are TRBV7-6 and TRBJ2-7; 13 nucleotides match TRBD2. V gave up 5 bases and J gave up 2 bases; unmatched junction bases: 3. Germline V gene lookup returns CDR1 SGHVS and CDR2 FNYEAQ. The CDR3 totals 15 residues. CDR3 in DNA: TGTGCCAGCAGCACCGGGACTAGCGGGGCCTACGAGCAGTACTTC. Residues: CASSTGTSGAYEQYF.

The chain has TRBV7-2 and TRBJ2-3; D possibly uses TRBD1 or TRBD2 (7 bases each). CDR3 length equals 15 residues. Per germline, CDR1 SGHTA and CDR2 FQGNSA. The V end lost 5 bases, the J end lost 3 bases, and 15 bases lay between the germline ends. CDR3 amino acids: CASSPRGGSTDTQYF. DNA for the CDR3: TGTGCCAGCAGCCCCAGGGGGGGAAGTACAGATACGCAGTATTTT.

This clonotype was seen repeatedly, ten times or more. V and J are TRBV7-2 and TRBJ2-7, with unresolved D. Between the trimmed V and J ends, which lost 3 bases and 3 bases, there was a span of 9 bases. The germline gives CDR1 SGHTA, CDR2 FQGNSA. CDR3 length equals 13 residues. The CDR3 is CASSFASIYEQYF. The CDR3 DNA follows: TGTGCCAGCAGCTTCGCAAGCATCTACGAGCAGTACTTC.

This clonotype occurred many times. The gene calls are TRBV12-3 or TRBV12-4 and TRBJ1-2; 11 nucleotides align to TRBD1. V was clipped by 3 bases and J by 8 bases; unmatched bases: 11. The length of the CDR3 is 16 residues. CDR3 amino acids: CASSFPLGQGAMGYTF. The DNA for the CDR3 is TGTGCCAGCAGTTTCCCACTCGGACAGGGGGCGATGGGCTACACCTTC.

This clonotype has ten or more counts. The CDR3 reads CASSLATATNEKLFF. DNA of the CDR3: TGTGCCAGCAGCTTAGCGACAGCAACTAATGAAAAACTGTTTTTT. The chain has TRBV7-9 and TRBJ1-4, with D perhaps matching TRBD1 (5 bases). The V gene lost 0 bases and the J gene lost 0 bases, with 5 bases spanning the gap. The CDR3 is made up of 15 amino acids. The germline CDR1 and CDR2 sequences are SEHNR and FQNEAQ (reference sequence).